The entry that follows covers one TCR beta chain sequence. This specimen belongs to a study of blood T cell repertoires in COVID-19. For the study at large: Nucleic acid was either cDNA or gDNA, and it came from T cells, B-cell-depleted T cells, or PBMCs.

Profiling relied on immunoSEQ multiplex PCR, and the TCRdb table lists in-frame clones only, not all of them. The repertoire holds 250,000 to 350,000 clones, with approximately 90% as singletons. The V gene lost 4 bases and the J gene lost 2 bases, with 12 bases spanning the gap. The CDR3 has 14 residues. Germline V gene sequence: CDR1 SEHNR, CDR2 FQNEAQ (reference sequence). This chain joins TRBV7-9 and TRBJ2-7; D is unresolved. This TCR was sampled from a woman aged 60 to 75 with acute or convalescent COVID-19. Material for sequencing was peripheral blood. CDR3 protein: CASSSRGQAYEQYF. DNA for the CDR3: TGTGCCAGCAGCTCCAGAGGCCAAGCCTACGAGCAGTACTTC.